This TCR beta chain was identified during a study of cytomegalovirus exposure and HLA in healthy donors. Overall study results and limits: Specificity of a few CMV-associated chains for CMV antigens was verified in vitro.

The study ran its PCR with 60 Vbeta and 13 Jbeta primers. Clones were sequenced by immunoSEQ multiplex PCR, and TCRdb holds only the in-frame ones, with some missing. The sample yields about 200,000 clones, roughly 84% seen once. Germline V gene lookup returns CDR1 SGHAT and CDR2 FQNNGV. This CDR3 has 15 amino acids. V lost 0 bases and J lost 3; bases outside the gene matches: 4. A note on this clone: Its specificity is not known.

The chain recombines TRBV11-2 with TRBJ2-7; 8 positions agree with TRBD2. This receptor was taken from a girl between 5 and 17 years old in good health and CMV-seronegative. Sequenced material: PBMCs. The DNA of the CDR3 is TGTGCCAGCAGCTTAGACCCAGCGGGAGTCTACGAGCAGTACTTC. Its protein product is CASSLDPAGVYEQYF.